Listed below are T cell receptor beta chains from one sample, sequenced in a study of regulatory T cells in long-lasting Graves disease. TCRdb re-called the multiplex PCR reads with MiXCR, one entry per CDR3 protein. The table records over 400,000 distinct CDR3 sequences, 13% to 15% of them present only once. These data also featured in a second study, about T cells in Graves' hyperthyroidism and ophthalmopathy.

This specimen was peripheral blood mononuclear cells (PBMCs), taken at new diagnosis, from a patient treated with antithyroid drugs. Receptor source: a woman in her 50s with Graves disease. The CDR3 runs from the conserved cysteine through the conserved F or W. The D gene is left open where the match is weak. Only some rows state a clone size, as once, few, many or a class for expanded clones.

size | J | D | V | CDR3 | DNA
many | TRBJ1-5 | TRBD1 | TRBV28 | CATQGSNQPQHF | TGTGCCACACAGGGGAGCAATCAGCCCCAGCATTTT
many | TRBJ2-7 | . | TRBV3-1 | CASSQLYSTRDEQYF | TGTGCCAGCAGCCAATTGTACTCGACACGGGACGAGCAGTACTTC
many | TRBJ2-7 | TRBD2 | TRBV10-3 | CAISESSGTSGSYEQYF | TGTGCCATCAGTGAGTCCTCCGGGACTAGCGGGAGCTACGAGCAGTACTTC
many | TRBJ2-7 | TRBD1 | TRBV7-8 | CASSLRRWQGVLEQYF | TGTGCCAGCAGCTTACGTAGGTGGCAGGGGGTGCTCGAGCAGTACTTC
. | TRBJ2-7 | . | TRBV5-1 | CASSLQLGSYEQYF | TGCGCCAGCAGCCTACAATTAGGGTCCTACGAGCAGTACTTC
. | TRBJ2-1 | . | TRBV20-1 | CSVPDVSSYNEQFF | TGCAGTGTCCCGGACGTGAGCTCCTACAATGAGCAGTTCTTC
many | TRBJ2-1 | . | TRBV5-1 | CASSLQASTGDEQFF | TGCGCCAGCAGCTTACAGGCCAGCACGGGCGATGAGCAGTTCTTC
many | TRBJ1-1 | . | TRBV6-1 | CASSRTTGLTEAFF | TGTGCCAGCAGCAGGACGACAGGTTTGACTGAAGCTTTCTTT
. | TRBJ1-6 | TRBD1 | TRBV9 | CASSPVPGRQGGSPLHF | TGTGCCAGCAGTCCTGTCCCCGGAAGGCAGGGGGGTTCACCCCTCCACTTT
many | TRBJ2-7 | . | TRBV5-1 | CASSLVDYSYEQYF | TGCGCCAGCAGCTTGGTCGACTATTCCTACGAGCAGTACTTC
few | TRBJ2-7 | . | TRBV5-8 | CASSFINEQYF | TGTGCCAGCAGCTTTATTAACGAGCAGTACTTC
many | TRBJ1-6 | . | TRBV20-1 | CSARQWQGNSPLHF | TGCAGTGCTAGACAGTGGCAGGGTAATTCACCCCTCCACTTT
many | TRBJ1-5 | . | TRBV6-1 | CASSANRDSVQPQHF | TGTGCCAGCAGTGCGAACAGGGACTCCGTTCAGCCCCAGCATTTT
. | TRBJ2-7 | TRBD1 | TRBV4-1 | CASSQGVPGQGWSYEQYF | TGCGCCAGCAGCCAAGGGGTCCCGGGACAGGGATGGTCATACGAGCAGTACTTC
many | TRBJ1-3 | . | TRBV12-3/TRBV12-4 | CASRDFAGNTIYF | TGTGCCAGCAGGGACTTTGCTGGAAACACCATATATTTT
many | TRBJ2-3 | TRBD2 | TRBV28 | CASSSTGLAGILTDTQYF | TGTGCCAGCAGTTCGACGGGACTAGCGGGGATCCTCACAGATACGCAGTATTTT
. | TRBJ1-2 | . | TRBV4-1 | CASSQGGGYGYTF | TGCGCCAGCAGCCAAGGAGGGGGCTATGGCTACACCTTC
. | TRBJ2-5 | . | TRBV19 | CASRGGTKGETQYF | TGTGCCAGTAGAGGGGGGACGAAGGGAGAGACCCAGTACTTC
many | TRBJ1-1 | . | TRBV6-2/TRBV6-3 | CASSYWITYTEAFF | TGTGCCAGCAGTTACTGGATAACTTACACTGAAGCTTTCTTT
many | TRBJ2-1 | . | TRBV28 | CASSLVQEPYNEQFF | TGTGCCAGCAGTTTAGTACAGGAGCCCTACAATGAGCAGTTCTTC
few | TRBJ1-2 | TRBD1 | TRBV20-1 | CSANRGSNYGYTF | TGCAGTGCTAACAGGGGGTCTAACTATGGCTACACCTTC
. | TRBJ2-6 | TRBD2 | TRBV7-2 | CASSLEAPAGVAGANVLTF | TGTGCCAGCAGCTTAGAAGCGCCAGCGGGAGTAGCTGGGGCCAACGTCCTGACTTTC
few | TRBJ2-7 | . | TRBV4-1 | CASSQRNLLPYEQYF | TGCGCCAGCAGCCAAAGGAACTTACTACCCTACGAGCAGTACTTC
. | TRBJ1-2 | . | TRBV19 | CASEPGGLGYTF | TGTGCCAGCGAACCCGGAGGCTTGGGCTACACCTTC
. | TRBJ2-2 | TRBD2 | TRBV30 | CAWSSVAGVSTTGELFF | TGTGCCTGGAGTTCCGTAGCGGGAGTTTCTACCACCGGGGAGCTGTTTTTT
few | TRBJ2-3 | TRBD1 | TRBV28 | CASSLSQGLSTDTQYF | TGTGCCAGCAGTTTATCACAGGGGCTAAGCACAGATACGCAGTATTTT
many | TRBJ2-2 | TRBD2 | TRBV28 | CASAASGRANTGELFF | TGTGCCAGCGCCGCTAGCGGGAGGGCCAACACCGGGGAGCTGTTTTTT
many | TRBJ2-1 | TRBD1 | TRBV5-4 | CASSLQGTGYNEQFF | TGTGCCAGCAGCTTACAAGGGACAGGATACAATGAGCAGTTCTTC
many | TRBJ2-1 | . | TRBV27 | CASSLISGSYNEQFF | TGTGCCAGCAGTTTAATAAGCGGCTCCTACAATGAGCAGTTCTTC
. | TRBJ1-4 | TRBD1 | TRBV25-1 | CASSETGGTNEKLFF | TGTGCCAGCAGCGAAACAGGGGGCACTAATGAAAAACTGTTTTTT